The 31 T cell receptor beta chains listed next were all sequenced from one sample in a study of blood T cell repertoires in COVID-19. Some clones are missing from TCRdb's copy, which holds only in-frame ones; the method was immunoSEQ multiplex PCR. Of some 180,000 clones in the sample, 76% were seen once. Material: peripheral blood. Every receptor here comes from a woman in her forties or fifties with active or convalescent COVID-19.

In regard to this clone: Other DNA sequences within the sample encode an identical CDR3. The V and J genes are TRBV30 and TRBJ1-6, with D tentatively TRBD1 (6 bases). The CDR3 is made up of 12 amino acids. The germline gives CDR1 GTSNPN, CDR2 SVGIG (reference sequence). V was pared by 3 bases and J by 7 bases, with 7 bases between. The CDR3 loop reads CAWRGANSPLHF. The CDR3 DNA reads as TGTGCCTGGAGGGGGGCAAATTCACCCCTCCACTTT.

This chain uses TRBV24-1 with TRBJ1-2; D not resolved. Germline values: CDR1 KGHDR, CDR2 SFDVKD. With 1 base removed from V and 11 bases from J, the gap between germline ends came to 10 bases. The CDR3 totals 12 residues. CDR3 sequence (DNA): TGTGCCACCAGTGATTTCGGACTTAAGTACACCTTC. Protein sequence: CATSDFGLKYTF.

The genes are TRBV18 and TRBJ2-7, with no clear D. The V gene lost 5 bases and the J gene lost 2 bases, with 10 bases spanning the gap. The V gene's germline CDR1 is KGHSH and CDR2 LQKENI. The CDR3 has 13 residues. The CDR3 loop reads CASSKTRPYEQYF. For the CDR3, the DNA is TGTGCCAGCTCAAAGACGAGGCCCTACGAGCAGTACTTC.

To note about this clone: The junction does not match germline at one end; this may be a read error. V is TRBV6-5 and J is TRBJ2-1; 8 bases match TRBD2. The CDR3 runs to 13 residues. Germline CDR1 is MNHEY and CDR2 is SVGAGI. This chain's CDR3 is CVSKGTRNNEQFF. CDR3 bases: TGTGTCAGCAAGGGGACTAGGAACAATGAGCAGTTCTTC.

The V call is TRBV29-1, the J call TRBJ2-3, with 10 bases fitting TRBD2. CDR3 size: 13 residues. Germline V gene data show CDR1 as SQVTM and CDR2 as ANQGSEA. Trimming at V came to 2 bases and at J to 8 bases, leaving 4 bases not matched to a gene. The CDR3 is CSVEQREGGTQYF. For the CDR3, the DNA is TGCAGCGTTGAACAGCGGGAGGGCGGTACGCAGTATTTT.

This clone showed up just once. The gene calls are TRBV28 and TRBJ1-5; 11 bases map to TRBD1. J lost 2 bases, V lost 10 bases, and 13 bases had no gene match. From germline, CDR1 is MDHEN and CDR2 SYDVKM. This CDR3 has 17 amino acids. The CDR3 DNA sequence: TGTGCCACCCGGAGGGACAGGGGGACCTCGGGCAATCAGCCCCAGCATTTT. It encodes CATRRDRGTSGNQPQHF.

The J gene is TRBJ1-2, the V gene TRBV6-2 or TRBV6-3; D uncertain. There are 15 residues in the CDR3. CDR1 is MNHEY, CDR2 SVGEGT, per germline. Trimming removed 0 bases at V and 3 bases at J, with 11 bases between. The CDR3 protein is CASSYSYRGDYGYTF. Here the CDR3 DNA reads TGTGCCAGCAGTTACTCGTATCGCGGCGACTATGGCTACACCTTC.

The rearrangement uses TRBV19 and TRBJ1-6, with 9 positions matching TRBD1. The V gene's germline CDR1 is LNHDA and CDR2 SQIVND (reference sequence). This CDR3 contains 15 residues. The J segment lost 9 bases and the V segment lost 5 bases, leaving 8 bases of the junction unmatched. The CDR3 DNA sequence: TGTGCCAGTAGTCCCGACCCGGGACAGGGTTCACCCCTCCACTTT. Translation gives CASSPDPGQGSPLHF. Based on the CDR3 plus reference TRBV19 and TRBJ1-6, the full variable domain is DGGITQSPKYLFRKEGQNVTLSCEQNLNHDAMYWYRQDPGQGLRLIYYSQIVNDFQKGDIAEGYSVSREKKESFPLTVTSAQKNPTAFYLCASSPDPGQGSPLHFGNGTRLTVT.

V and J are TRBV5-4 and TRBJ2-1; TRBD2 is a possible D gene (6 bases). V was pared by 5 bases and J by 6 bases, with 18 bases between. The germline V gene has CDR1 SGHNT and CDR2 YYREEE (reference sequence). The CDR3 contains 15 residues. The CDR3 bases are TGTGCCAGCAGTCGCCGGGAGTCGGTTAGCAATGAGCAGTTCTTC. It encodes CASSRRESVSNEQFF. The complete variable domain, with remaining parts taken from reference TRBV5-4 and TRBJ2-1, reads ETGVTQSPTHLIKTRGQQVTLRCSSQSGHNTVSWYQQALGQGPQFIFQYYREEENGRGNFPPRFSGLQFPNYSSELNVNALELDDSALYLCASSRRESVSNEQFFGPGTRLTVL.

V usage is TRBV4-1 and J usage is TRBJ2-1; TRBD2 aligns across 13 bases. From germline, CDR1 is MGHRA and CDR2 YSYEKL. The CDR3 is 18 amino acids. Unmatched junction bases numbered 10, after V lost 1 base and J lost 7 bases. CDR3 DNA sequence: TGCGCCAGCAGCCAAGGATGGACTAGCGGGAGAAGTAGGAATGAGCAGTTCTTC. This encodes CASSQGWTSGRSRNEQFF.

The chain combines TRBV5-1 with TRBJ1-2, with D tentatively TRBD1 (5 bases). The CDR3 runs to 13 residues. Germline assignment: CDR1 SGHRS and CDR2 YFSETQ. Trimming took off 4 bases at V and 8 bases at J, with 15 bases between the two ends. The CDR3 coding sequence is TGCGCCAGCAGCACGACAGCCGCCGGCGGCTACACCTTC. Translated: CASSTTAAGGYTF.

This CDR3 reads CASSEGAGGHTGELFF. The CDR3 DNA follows: TGTGCCAGCAGTGAAGGCGCGGGGGGACACACCGGGGAGCTGTTTTTT. The chain combines TRBV2 with TRBJ2-2; 8 nucleotides agree with TRBD2. V dropped 1 base and J dropped 3; count of bases not matched to a gene: 4. CDR1 SNHLY and CDR2 FYNNEI come from the germline V gene. This CDR3 contains 16 residues.

This clone has a single count. The chain carries TRBV5-6 and TRBJ1-2; maybe TRBD1 (5 bases). The CDR3 extends over 16 amino acids. Germline V gene lookup returns CDR1 SGHDT and CDR2 YYEEEE. V dropped 0 bases and J dropped 2 bases, with 14 bases sitting between them. The CDR3 loop reads CASSLGGVGANYGYTF. The CDR3 DNA follows: TGTGCCAGCAGCTTGGGAGGCGTAGGGGCCAACTATGGCTACACCTTC.

The V gene is TRBV6-5, the J gene TRBJ1-2, with 7 nucleotides matching TRBD1. This CDR3 comprises 12 residues. The trim removed 5 bases at V and 7 bases at J, leaving 4 bases unmatched. The germline V gene encodes CDR1 MNHEY and CDR2 SVGAGI. CDR3 DNA sequence: TGTGCCAGCAGTACGAGACAGGGTGGCTACACCTTC. Translated, it gives CASSTRQGGYTF.

The gene calls are TRBV5-1 and TRBJ1-6, with D possibly TRBD1 on 6 matching bases. The CDR3 consists of 15 residues. The germline V and J ends were trimmed by 1 base and 5 bases, with 10 bases remaining between them. In germline, CDR1 is SGHRS, CDR2 YFSETQ. The chain's CDR3 is CASSLRSGDNSPLHF. The CDR3 DNA is TGCGCCAGCAGCTTGAGGTCAGGGGATAATTCACCCCTCCACTTT.

V usage is TRBV19 and J usage is TRBJ1-3, with D possibly being TRBD1 (5 bases). The CDR3 consists of 15 residues. Germline V gene sequence: CDR1 LNHDA, CDR2 SQIVND (reference sequence). Trimming removed 10 bases at V and 0 bases at J, with 16 bases between. The CDR3 bases are TGTGCCACCAATGGAGGGGACCCCTCTGGAAACACCATATATTTT. It is translated as CATNGGDPSGNTIYF.

The chain is built from TRBV27 and TRBJ2-5, with 8 bases identical to TRBD2. V was pared by 6 bases and J by 3 bases, with 9 bases of the junction left unmatched. CDR3 size: 15 residues. The germline V gene has CDR1 MNHEY and CDR2 SMNVEV (reference sequence). This chain's CDR3 is CASRGERGPEETQYF. The CDR3 DNA sequence: TGTGCCAGCAGAGGCGAGCGGGGGCCAGAAGAGACCCAGTACTTC.

The chain recombines TRBV2 with TRBJ1-4; 9 bases match TRBD1. Germline V lookup: CDR1 SNHLY, CDR2 FYNNEI. The CDR3 has 16 residues. Trimming removed 0 bases from V and 8 bases from J; junction bases left unmatched: 7. CDR3 amino acids: CASSEAEGQGGEKLFF. DNA of the CDR3: TGTGCCAGCAGTGAAGCGGAGGGACAGGGAGGGGAAAAACTGTTTTTT.

This clone was found a few times. The chain uses TRBV21-1 and TRBJ2-1; TRBD2, the table's D call, was not compared with the DNA. TRBV21-1 is marked as a pseudogene. The CDR3 has 16 amino acids. CDR3: CASSAIPGLAFNEQFF. The CDR3 DNA reads TGTGCCAGCAGCGCAATACCGGGACTAGCCTTCAATGAGCAGTTCTTC.

The chain recombines TRBV10-2 with TRBJ1-1; possible D gene TRBD1, 5 bases. The CDR3 is 13 amino acids. From germline, CDR1 is WSHSY and CDR2 SAAADI. Trimming stripped 7 bases from V and 2 bases from J, with 11 bases between. The CDR3 loop is CASMVQANTEAFF. Here the CDR3 DNA reads TGCGCCAGCATGGTACAGGCCAACACTGAAGCTTTCTTT.

The rearrangement joins TRBV6-6 to TRBJ1-1; 8 bases are shared with TRBD1. Germline V CDR1 and CDR2: MNHNY, SVGAGI (reference sequence). The CDR3 runs 14 residues. V trimming: 4 bases; J trimming: 2 bases; junction bases outside the gene matches: 3. The CDR3 coding sequence is TGTGCCAGCAGTTGGACAGGGACTAACACTGAAGCTTTCTTT. Its protein is CASSWTGTNTEAFF.

This clone was recorded once. This rearrangement joins TRBV5-3 to TRBJ1-2; D gene uncertain. TRBV5-3 is treated as an ORF (open reading frame) with a function not yet certain. This CDR3 contains 13 residues. Trimming took off 1 base at V and 7 bases at J, with 11 bases between the two ends. The CDR3 protein is CARSLRQRLGYTF. In DNA, the CDR3 is TGTGCCAGAAGCTTGCGGCAGAGGCTTGGCTACACCTTC.

V and J are TRBV7-2 and TRBJ1-2, with unresolved D. The germline V and J ends were trimmed by 6 bases and 2 bases, with 19 bases remaining between them. Germline CDR1 SGHTA, CDR2 FQGNSA. The CDR3 covers 16 residues. The CDR3 here is CASSPMRAFQNYGYTF. The CDR3 DNA sequence: TGTGCCAGCAGTCCAATGCGGGCCTTTCAAAACTATGGCTACACCTTC.

This clone turned up a few times. The genes are TRBV19 and TRBJ2-7; 8 nucleotides line up with TRBD2. The CDR3 is made up of 15 amino acids. CDR1 LNHDA and CDR2 SQIVND come from the germline V gene (reference sequence). J lost 2 bases, V lost 4 bases, and 7 bases had no gene match. The CDR3 spells CASSKDQRGTYEQYF. Here the CDR3 DNA reads TGTGCCAGTAGTAAGGATCAGCGGGGGACCTACGAGCAGTACTTC.

This chain connects TRBV7-3 to TRBJ2-3; D is possibly TRBD2 (6 bases). Trimming cost V 1 base and J 3 bases, with 11 bases left between them. This CDR3 is 15 amino acids long. Germline V gene data show CDR1 as SGHTA and CDR2 as FQGTGA. The chain's CDR3 is CASSLIGRGTDTQYF. The CDR3 DNA reads TGTGCCAGCAGCTTAATAGGCCGGGGGACAGATACGCAGTATTTT. The full variable domain, with the rest looked up from reference TRBV7-3 and TRBJ2-3, is GAGVSQTPSNKVTEKGKYVELRCDPISGHTALYWYRQSLGQGPEFLIYFQGTGAADDSGLPNDRFFAVRPEGSVSTLKIQRTERGDSAVYLCASSLIGRGTDTQYFGPGTRLTVL.

V and J are TRBV5-1 and TRBJ2-2; 11 positions agree with TRBD1. Germline V gene sequence: CDR1 SGHRS, CDR2 YFSETQ. V shed 4 bases and J 3 bases; nucleotides not matched to a gene: 5. The CDR3 runs 16 residues. The CDR3 DNA reads TGCGCCAGCAGCCTTGGACAGGGGGCTGACACCGGGGAGCTGTTTTTT. Its protein is CASSLGQGADTGELFF. Supplemented by reference TRBV5-1 and TRBJ2-2, the full variable domain reads KAGVTQTPRYLIKTRGQQVTLSCSPISGHRSVSWYQQTPGQGLQFLFEYFSETQRNKGNFPGRFSGRQFSNSRSEMNVSTLELGDSALYLCASSLGQGADTGELFFGEGSRLTVL.

This clone was picked up one time. The chain has TRBV29-1 and TRBJ2-2, with 8 nucleotides matching TRBD2. In germline, CDR1 is SQVTM, CDR2 ANQGSEA. The V and J ends lost 7 bases and 2 bases, in that order; junction bases with no gene match: 9. The CDR3 runs to 15 residues. CDR3 amino acids: CSAARSGVNTGELFF. The CDR3 region has the DNA TGCAGCGCCGCCCGTAGCGGGGTTAACACCGGGGAGCTGTTTTTT.

J is TRBJ1-4 and V is TRBV4-3; TRBD1 matches at 9 bases. With 4 bases clipped from V and 7 bases from J, the junction kept 13 bases outside the gene matches. In germline, CDR1 is LGHNA, CDR2 YSLEER. This CDR3 spans 17 amino acids. The DNA for the CDR3 is TGCGCCAGCAGCCGAAGTTGGTGGGGACAGGGAGGTGAAAAACTGTTTTTT. Protein: CASSRSWWGQGGEKLFF.

This chain joins TRBV12-3 or TRBV12-4 and TRBJ2-3; D call uncertain. The V and J ends lost 7 bases and 1 base respectively, with 6 bases between them. This CDR3 is built from 12 residues. In DNA form, the CDR3 reads TGTGCCAGCACCTCGGGCACAGATACGCAGTATTTT. Amino acid sequence: CASTSGTDTQYF.

This clone was picked up one time. The genes are TRBV18 and TRBJ2-1; 7 nucleotides line up with TRBD2. Trimming cost V 4 bases and J 3 bases; bases outside gene matches: 9. The CDR3 runs 16 residues. The V gene's germline CDR1 is KGHSH and CDR2 LQKENI. The CDR3 DNA sequence: TGTGCCAGCTCACTTGGGGCTAGCGGTTTCTACAATGAGCAGTTCTTC. Translation: CASSLGASGFYNEQFF.

This clone was counted once. The chain has TRBV5-6 and TRBJ2-1; D possibly corresponds to TRBD1 (7 bases). This CDR3 contains 15 residues. Germline V gene data show CDR1 as SGHDT and CDR2 as YYEEEE. Trimming removed 4 bases at V and 4 bases at J, with 15 bases between. The DNA for the CDR3 is TGTGCCAGCAGCCTGGTCCCAGGGGGGTACAATGAGCAGTTCTTC. It codes for CASSLVPGGYNEQFF.